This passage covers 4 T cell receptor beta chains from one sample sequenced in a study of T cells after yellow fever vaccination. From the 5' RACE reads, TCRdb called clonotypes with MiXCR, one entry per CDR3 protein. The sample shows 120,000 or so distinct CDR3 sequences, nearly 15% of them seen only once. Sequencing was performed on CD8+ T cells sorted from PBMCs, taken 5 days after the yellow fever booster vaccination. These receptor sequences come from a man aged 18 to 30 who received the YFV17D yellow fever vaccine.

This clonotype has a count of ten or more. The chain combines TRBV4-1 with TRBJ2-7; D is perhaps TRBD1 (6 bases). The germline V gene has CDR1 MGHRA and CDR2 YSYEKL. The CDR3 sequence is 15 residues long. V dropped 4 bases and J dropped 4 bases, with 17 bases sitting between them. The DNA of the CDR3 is TGCGCCAGCAGCCTAAGCCTGGACAGAACTTACGAGCAGTACTTC. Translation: CASSLSLDRTYEQYF.

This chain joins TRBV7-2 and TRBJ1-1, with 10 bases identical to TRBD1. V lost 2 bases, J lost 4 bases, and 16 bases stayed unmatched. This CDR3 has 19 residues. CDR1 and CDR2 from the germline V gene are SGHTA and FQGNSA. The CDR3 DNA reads TGTGCCAGCAGCTTATTATCGTCTTTGAGACAGGGGGCATTCACTGAAGCTTTCTTT. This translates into CASSLLSSLRQGAFTEAFF.

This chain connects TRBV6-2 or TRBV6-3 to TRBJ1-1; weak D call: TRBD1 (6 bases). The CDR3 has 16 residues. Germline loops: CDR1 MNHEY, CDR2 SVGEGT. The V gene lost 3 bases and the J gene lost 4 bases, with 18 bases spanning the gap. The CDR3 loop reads CASSYATGTGGTEAFF. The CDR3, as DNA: TGTGCCAGCAGTTATGCCACAGGGACGGGAGGCACTGAAGCTTTCTTT.

CDR3 amino acids: CASSLTSGGPSRELFF. CDR3 nucleotides: TGTGCCAGCAGTTTGACTAGCGGGGGGCCCAGCAGGGAGCTGTTTTTT. This chain links TRBV6-5 with TRBJ2-2, with TRBD2 matching 13 bases. The CDR3 covers 16 residues. Germline lookup yields CDR1 MNHEY and CDR2 SVGAGI. Germline trimming cut 4 bases from V and 9 bases from J; bases unmatched to any gene: 8.